Listed below are T cell receptor beta chains from one sample, sequenced in a study of blood T cell repertoires in COVID-19. Generated by immunoSEQ multiplex PCR, the TCRdb table keeps only in-frame clones and is missing some. The sample lists about 35,000 clones; 83% were seen once. The sample consisted of peripheral blood. The receptors come from a middle-aged man with acute or convalescent COVID-19. CDR3s include the opening cysteine and the closing phenylalanine or tryptophan. Each record gives: V gene, D gene, J gene, clone size, CDR3 protein, CDR3 DNA. A D gene is named only where the DNA matches it firmly. The size of a clone is reported for some rows only, either as once, few or many, or as a class for expanded clones.

V gene: TRBV2
D gene: TRBD1
J gene: TRBJ2-7
clone size: -
CDR3 protein: CASSEQGQGISYEQYF
CDR3 DNA: TGTGCCAGCAGTGAGCAGGGACAGGGTATTTCCTACGAGCAGTACTTC

V gene: TRBV10-3
D gene: -
J gene: TRBJ2-7
clone size: -
CDR3 protein: CAIKQGLGDEQYF
CDR3 DNA: TGTGCCATCAAGCAGGGTCTAGGCGACGAGCAGTACTTC

V gene: TRBV19
D gene: TRBD1
J gene: TRBJ1-6
clone size: few
CDR3 protein: CASSGGQYYNSPLHF
CDR3 DNA: TGTGCCAGTAGCGGGGGACAGTACTATAATTCACCCCTCCACTTT

V gene: TRBV5-1
D gene: -
J gene: TRBJ1-1
clone size: -
CDR3 protein: CASSNPTAEAFF
CDR3 DNA: TGCGCCAGCAGCAACCCGACAGCTGAAGCTTTCTTT

V gene: TRBV13
D gene: TRBD2
J gene: TRBJ2-3
clone size: -
CDR3 protein: CASSPSGGFQDTQYF
CDR3 DNA: TGTGCCAGCAGCCCTAGCGGGGGATTTCAAGATACGCAGTATTTT

V gene: TRBV9
D gene: TRBD1
J gene: TRBJ2-2
clone size: -
CDR3 protein: CASSPTGGDTGELFF
CDR3 DNA: TGTGCCAGCAGCCCCACAGGGGGCGACACCGGGGAGCTGTTTTTT

V gene: TRBV5-1
D gene: TRBD1
J gene: TRBJ1-5
clone size: -
CDR3 protein: CASSLGGTENQPQHF
CDR3 DNA: TGCGCCAGCAGCTTGGGCGGGACAGAGAATCAGCCCCAGCATTTT

V gene: TRBV7-9
D gene: -
J gene: TRBJ1-5
clone size: -
CDR3 protein: CASSFGQEGQPQHF
CDR3 DNA: TGTGCCAGCAGCTTCGGGCAGGAGGGTCAGCCCCAGCATTTT

V gene: TRBV5-1
D gene: TRBD1
J gene: TRBJ1-5
clone size: -
CDR3 protein: CASSLGQGVQPQHF
CDR3 DNA: TGCGCCAGCAGCTTGGGACAGGGTGTACAGCCCCAGCATTTT

V gene: TRBV5-4
D gene: -
J gene: TRBJ2-4
clone size: -
CDR3 protein: CASSLTGSLAKNIQYF
CDR3 DNA: TGTGCCAGCAGCTTAACCGGGAGCCTAGCCAAAAACATTCAGTACTTC

V gene: TRBV7-8
D gene: -
J gene: TRBJ1-1
clone size: once
CDR3 protein: CASSLDRRENTEAFF
CDR3 DNA: TGTGCCAGCAGCTTAGACAGAAGAGAGAACACTGAAGCTTTCTTT

V gene: TRBV10-2
D gene: TRBD2
J gene: TRBJ2-2
clone size: -
CDR3 protein: CASSLRGGSNTGELFF
CDR3 DNA: TGCGCCAGCAGCCTACGCGGGGGGTCGAACACCGGGGAGCTGTTTTTT

V gene: TRBV9
D gene: TRBD2
J gene: TRBJ2-5
clone size: -
CDR3 protein: CASSVSSGGRETQYF
CDR3 DNA: TGTGCCAGCAGCGTATCTAGCGGGGGGCGAGAGACCCAGTACTTC

V gene: TRBV4-1
D gene: TRBD1
J gene: TRBJ2-3
clone size: -
CDR3 protein: CASSLAPGQGRDTQYF
CDR3 DNA: TGCGCCAGCAGCTTGGCCCCGGGACAGGGTCGAGATACGCAGTATTTT

V gene: TRBV6-5
D gene: TRBD1
J gene: TRBJ1-2
clone size: -
CDR3 protein: CASSYGQGGYGYTF
CDR3 DNA: TGTGCCAGCAGTTATGGACAGGGGGGCTATGGCTACACCTTC

V gene: TRBV27
D gene: -
J gene: TRBJ1-5
clone size: -
CDR3 protein: CASSLSASNQPQHF
CDR3 DNA: TGTGCCAGCAGTTTGAGCGCTAGCAATCAGCCCCAGCATTTT

V gene: TRBV10-2
D gene: -
J gene: TRBJ2-2
clone size: few
CDR3 protein: CASSNWDTATGELFF
CDR3 DNA: TGCGCCAGCAGTAATTGGGACACGGCCACCGGGGAGCTGTTTTTT

V gene: TRBV5-4
D gene: TRBD1
J gene: TRBJ2-1
clone size: few
CDR3 protein: CASSLPPGGYNEQFF
CDR3 DNA: TGTGCCAGCAGCCTACCCCCAGGGGGCTACAATGAGCAGTTCTTC

V gene: TRBV7-9
D gene: -
J gene: TRBJ2-6
clone size: -
CDR3 protein: CASPPESRGRSGANVLTF
CDR3 DNA: TGTGCCAGTCCCCCCGAGTCTAGGGGCCGCTCTGGGGCCAACGTCCTGACTTTC

V gene: TRBV6-4
D gene: -
J gene: TRBJ1-6
clone size: -
CDR3 protein: CASSDSAGDNSPLHF
CDR3 DNA: TGTGCCAGCAGTGACTCGGCAGGGGACAATTCACCCCTCCACTTT

V gene: TRBV3-1/TRBV3-2
D gene: -
J gene: TRBJ2-7
clone size: -
CDR3 protein: CASSQDRFSYEQYF
CDR3 DNA: TGTGCCAGCAGCCAAGACAGGTTCTCCTACGAGCAGTACTTC

V gene: TRBV11-2
D gene: -
J gene: TRBJ1-1
clone size: -
CDR3 protein: CASSLDGLIGAMDTEAFF
CDR3 DNA: TGTGCCAGCAGCTTAGATGGTTTAATAGGGGCAATGGACACTGAAGCTTTCTTT

V gene: TRBV3-1/TRBV3-2
D gene: -
J gene: TRBJ1-5
clone size: -
CDR3 protein: CASSQEWAGGNQPQHF
CDR3 DNA: TGTGCCAGCAGCCAAGAATGGGCAGGGGGCAATCAGCCCCAGCATTTT

V gene: TRBV7-9
D gene: -
J gene: TRBJ1-4
clone size: few
CDR3 protein: CASSRTTGRNEKLFF
CDR3 DNA: TGTGCCAGCAGCAGAACGACGGGAAGGAATGAAAAACTGTTTTTT